Here is one T cell receptor (beta chain) with its context. This CDR3 is built from 16 residues. Germline V gene lookup returns CDR1 SGHNT and CDR2 YENEEA. J was trimmed by 3 bases and V by 5 bases; bases with no gene match: 7. The entry originates in a study of blood T cell repertoires in COVID-19. Study-wide background: COVID-19 samples from acute and convalescent phases originated in the United States, Italy and Spain.

Assay used: immunoSEQ multiplex PCR; TCRdb lists only in-frame clones, some missing. The sample contains more than 150,000 clones, about 86% of which appear only once. The V gene is TRBV11-3, the J gene TRBJ2-2; TRBD1 matches 9 bases. The receptor's source is a man younger than 45 with active or convalescent COVID-19. Sample: peripheral blood. The CDR3 protein is CASSPGTGIDTGELFF. CDR3 nucleotide sequence: TGTGCCAGCAGCCCAGGGACAGGGATAGACACCGGGGAGCTGTTTTTT.